The T cell receptor beta chain under discussion was sequenced for a study of shared clonotypes between healthy human individuals. Germline loops: CDR1 LNHNV, CDR2 YYDKDF (reference sequence). The V and J ends lost 0 bases and 2 bases respectively, with 11 bases between them. This CDR3 spans 15 amino acids. Sequencing used immunoSEQ multiplex PCR; TCRdb keeps in-frame clones, though not all of them. The sample includes around 2,000,000 clones, 95% of them seen just once. The sequenced sample was naive CD4+ T cells sorted from blood. Indicated subset: CD45RA+ positively selected. V is TRBV15 and J is TRBJ2-7; unclear D gene. The origin of this receptor is a man between 18 and 29 years old in good health. CDR3 nucleotides: TGTGCCACCAGCAGAGATCTTGGAGAAACCTACGAGCAGTACTTC. It encodes CATSRDLGETYEQYF.